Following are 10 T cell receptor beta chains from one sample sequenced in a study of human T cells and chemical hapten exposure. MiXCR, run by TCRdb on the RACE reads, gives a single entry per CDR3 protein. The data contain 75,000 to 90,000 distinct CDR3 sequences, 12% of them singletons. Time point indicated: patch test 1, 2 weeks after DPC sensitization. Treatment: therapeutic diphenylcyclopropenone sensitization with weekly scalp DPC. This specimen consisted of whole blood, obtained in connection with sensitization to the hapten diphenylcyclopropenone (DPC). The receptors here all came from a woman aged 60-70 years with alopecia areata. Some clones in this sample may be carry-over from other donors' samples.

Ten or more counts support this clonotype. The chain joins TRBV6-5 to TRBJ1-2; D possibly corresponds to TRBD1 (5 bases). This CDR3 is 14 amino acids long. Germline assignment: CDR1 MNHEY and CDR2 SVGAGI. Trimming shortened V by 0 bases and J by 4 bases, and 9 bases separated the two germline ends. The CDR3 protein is CASSYSSGTYGYTF. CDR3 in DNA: TGTGCCAGCAGTTACTCTTCAGGGACCTATGGCTACACCTTC.

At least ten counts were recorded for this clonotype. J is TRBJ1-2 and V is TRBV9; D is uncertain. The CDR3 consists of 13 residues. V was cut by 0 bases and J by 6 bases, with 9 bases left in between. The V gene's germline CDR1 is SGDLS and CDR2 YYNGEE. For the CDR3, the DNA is TGTGCCAGCAGCGTAGATGGCAGGCATGGCTACACCTTC. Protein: CASSVDGRHGYTF.

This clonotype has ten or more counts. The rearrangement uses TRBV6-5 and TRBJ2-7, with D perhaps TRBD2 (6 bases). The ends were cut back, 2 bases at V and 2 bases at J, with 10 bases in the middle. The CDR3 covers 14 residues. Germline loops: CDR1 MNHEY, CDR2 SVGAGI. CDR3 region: CASSYGRLAYEQYF. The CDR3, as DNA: TGTGCCAGCAGTTACGGGAGGCTGGCCTACGAGCAGTACTTC.

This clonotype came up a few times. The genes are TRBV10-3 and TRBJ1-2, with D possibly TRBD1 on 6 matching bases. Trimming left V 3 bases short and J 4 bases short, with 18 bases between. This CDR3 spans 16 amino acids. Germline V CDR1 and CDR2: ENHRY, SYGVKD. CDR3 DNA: TGTGCCATCAGTGACGTAAACAGGGTGTCTTCCTATGGCTACACCTTC. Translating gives CAISDVNRVSSYGYTF.

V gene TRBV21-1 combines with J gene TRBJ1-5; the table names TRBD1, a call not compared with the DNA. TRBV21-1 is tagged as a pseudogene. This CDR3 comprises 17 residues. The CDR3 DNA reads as TGTGCCAGCAGCAAAGAAGGGGCCTTCAAGAGCAATCAGCCCCAGCATTTT. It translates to CASSKEGAFKSNQPQHF.

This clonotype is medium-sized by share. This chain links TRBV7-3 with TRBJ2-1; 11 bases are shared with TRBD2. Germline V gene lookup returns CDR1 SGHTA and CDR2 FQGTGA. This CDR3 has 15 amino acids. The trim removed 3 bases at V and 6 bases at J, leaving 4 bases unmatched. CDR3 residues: CASSFLAGGFNEQFF. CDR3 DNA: TGTGCCAGCAGCTTCCTAGCGGGGGGCTTCAATGAGCAGTTCTTC.

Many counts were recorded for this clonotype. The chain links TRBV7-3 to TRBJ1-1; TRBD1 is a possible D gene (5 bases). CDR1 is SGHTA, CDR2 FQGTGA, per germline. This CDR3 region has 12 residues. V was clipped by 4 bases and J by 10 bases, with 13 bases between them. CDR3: CASSSLWGRAFF. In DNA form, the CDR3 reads TGTGCCAGCAGCTCCCTGTGGGGCCGAGCTTTCTTT.

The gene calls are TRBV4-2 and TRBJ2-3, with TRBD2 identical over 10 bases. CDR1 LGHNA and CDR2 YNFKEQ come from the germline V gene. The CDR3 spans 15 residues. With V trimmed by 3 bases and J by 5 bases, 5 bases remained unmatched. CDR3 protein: CASSHGLAEGDTQYF. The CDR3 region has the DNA TGTGCCAGCAGCCACGGACTAGCGGAGGGAGATACGCAGTATTTT.

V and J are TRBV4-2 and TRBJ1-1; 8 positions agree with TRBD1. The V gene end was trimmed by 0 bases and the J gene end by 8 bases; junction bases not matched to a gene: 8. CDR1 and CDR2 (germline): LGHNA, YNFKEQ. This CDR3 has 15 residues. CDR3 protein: CASSQDLVRQGEAFF. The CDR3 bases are TGTGCCAGCAGCCAAGATCTGGTCCGACAGGGGGAAGCTTTCTTT.

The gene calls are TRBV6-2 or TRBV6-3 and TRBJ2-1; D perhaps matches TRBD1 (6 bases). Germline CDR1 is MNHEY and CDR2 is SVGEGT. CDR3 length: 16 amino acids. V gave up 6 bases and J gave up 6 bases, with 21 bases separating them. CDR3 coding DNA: TGTGCCAGCAGCAAACAGGGACGAGTGCGGTGCAATGAGCAGTTCTTC. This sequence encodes CASSKQGRVRCNEQFF.